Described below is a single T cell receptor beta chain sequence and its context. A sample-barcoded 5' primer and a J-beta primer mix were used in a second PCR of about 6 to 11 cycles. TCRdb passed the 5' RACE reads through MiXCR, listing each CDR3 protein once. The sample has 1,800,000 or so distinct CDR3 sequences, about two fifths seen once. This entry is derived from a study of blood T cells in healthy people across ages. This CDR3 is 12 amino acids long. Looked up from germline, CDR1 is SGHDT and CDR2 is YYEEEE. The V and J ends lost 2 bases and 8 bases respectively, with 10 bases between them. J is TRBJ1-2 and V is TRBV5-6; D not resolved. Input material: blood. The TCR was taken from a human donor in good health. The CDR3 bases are TGTGCCAGCAGCTTCCTAAAGGAGGGCTACACCTTC. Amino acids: CASSFLKEGYTF.